This T cell receptor beta chain was sequenced in a study of blood T cell repertoires in COVID-19. The data were produced by immunoSEQ multiplex PCR, yet TCRdb's version contains in-frame clones alone and is incomplete. The sample holds 130,000 or so clones, around 80% seen once. This receptor was taken from a man between 40 and 49 years old with acute COVID-19. The sequenced sample consisted of PBMCs or T cells enriched from blood (not recorded which).

The CDR3 is CASSLGRNSPLHF. DNA of the CDR3: TGTGCCAGCAGTTTGGGGCGAAATTCACCCCTCCACTTT. V and J are TRBV25-1 and TRBJ1-6; D may be TRBD1 (5 bases). This CDR3 contains 13 residues. Germline CDR1 reads MGHDK; CDR2 reads SYGVNS. Deletions cut 5 bases from V and 7 bases from J, with 9 bases between.